A selection of T cell receptor beta chains follows, all from one sample in a study of blood T cells in healthy people across ages. Each CDR3 protein gets one entry after TCRdb re-called the 5' RACE reads with MiXCR. This sample carries fewer than 2,000,000 distinct CDR3 sequences, 30% to 35% of them seen once, and the ten largest clones take over 9%. Material for sequencing was blood. The source of these receptors is a woman in her thirties in good health. Both conserved end residues are part of each CDR3. Each record gives: D gene, V gene, J gene, clone size, CDR3 protein, CDR3 DNA. A D gene is named only where the DNA matches it firmly. Clone size, where shown, is once, few, many, or a class for clones that have expanded.

D: NA
V: TRBV7-3
J: TRBJ2-2
size: few
CDR3: CASSTVNTGELFF
DNA: TGTGCCAGCAGTACAGTGAACACCGGGGAGCTGTTTTTT

D: NA
V: TRBV28
J: TRBJ2-1
size: NA
CDR3: CASSSGTHNNEQFF
DNA: TGTGCCAGCAGTTCCGGGACACACAACAATGAGCAGTTCTTC

D: NA
V: TRBV27
J: TRBJ2-5
size: NA
CDR3: CASSLSWRGLWNEQYF
DNA: TGTGCCAGCAGTTTATCATGGCGGGGTCTGTGGAATGAGCAGTACTTC

D: TRBD1
V: TRBV29-1
J: TRBJ2-2
size: few
CDR3: CSVETGTGVGELFF
DNA: TGCAGCGTTGAGACCGGGACAGGGGTCGGGGAGCTGTTTTTT

D: NA
V: TRBV28
J: TRBJ2-3
size: NA
CDR3: CASNWSPTDTQYF
DNA: TGTGCCAGCAATTGGAGTCCGACAGATACGCAGTATTTT

D: TRBD2
V: TRBV27
J: TRBJ2-7
size: NA
CDR3: CASSLSLAANEQYF
DNA: TGTGCCAGCAGTTTATCACTAGCGGCAAACGAGCAGTACTTC

D: TRBD2
V: TRBV3-1
J: TRBJ2-7
size: once
CDR3: CASSPRGSGGGYEQYF
DNA: TGTGCCAGCAGTCCCCGGGGTAGCGGGGGAGGCTACGAGCAGTACTTC

D: TRBD2
V: TRBV5-1
J: TRBJ2-5
size: NA
CDR3: CASTVAGQETQYF
DNA: TGCGCCAGCACAGTAGCGGGCCAAGAGACCCAGTACTTC

D: NA
V: TRBV4-1
J: TRBJ1-2
size: NA
CDR3: CASSPSGGLGAYGYTF
DNA: TGCGCCAGCAGCCCCAGCGGGGGGCTCGGGGCATATGGCTACACCTTC

D: NA
V: TRBV28
J: TRBJ2-1
size: NA
CDR3: CASSFTTPNEQFF
DNA: TGTGCCAGCAGTTTCACTACCCCCAATGAGCAGTTCTTC

D: NA
V: TRBV5-1
J: TRBJ1-2
size: few
CDR3: CASSFGDPTNYGYTF
DNA: TGCGCCAGCAGCTTCGGTGATCCTACTAACTATGGCTACACCTTC

D: NA
V: TRBV21-1
J: TRBJ1-6
size: many
CDR3: CASSKDVRDTINYNSPLHF
DNA: TGTGCCAGCAGCAAAGATGTGCGGGACACCATTAATTATAATTCACCCCTCCACTTT

D: NA
V: TRBV29-1
J: TRBJ1-1
size: few
CDR3: CSVVAPTVRTEAFF
DNA: TGCAGCGTTGTAGCTCCGACGGTAAGAACTGAAGCTTTCTTT

D: TRBD1
V: TRBV2
J: TRBJ2-3
size: few
CDR3: CASSGQAITDTQYF
DNA: TGTGCCAGCAGCGGACAGGCCATCACAGATACGCAGTATTTT

D: NA
V: TRBV5-1
J: TRBJ2-7
size: NA
CDR3: CASSLLGAGPPYEQYF
DNA: TGCGCCAGCAGCTTGTTGGGCGCCGGACCTCCCTACGAGCAGTACTTC

D: NA
V: TRBV29-1
J: TRBJ2-1
size: many
CDR3: CSTPREPQGNEQFF
DNA: TGCAGCACCCCGCGGGAACCCCAGGGAAATGAGCAGTTCTTC

D: TRBD2
V: TRBV9
J: TRBJ2-3
size: many
CDR3: CASSVSGGTDTQYF
DNA: TGTGCCAGCAGCGTGAGCGGGGGCACAGATACGCAGTATTTT

D: NA
V: TRBV6-1
J: TRBJ1-4
size: NA
CDR3: CASRGVANEKLFF
DNA: TGTGCCAGCAGAGGGGTGGCTAATGAAAAACTGTTTTTT

D: NA
V: TRBV29-1
J: TRBJ1-1
size: NA
CDR3: CSVADRRNTEAFF
DNA: TGCAGCGTTGCGGACAGACGGAACACTGAAGCTTTCTTT

D: TRBD2
V: TRBV29-1
J: TRBJ2-5
size: NA
CDR3: CSVKDRLAGALYQETQYF
DNA: TGCAGCGTTAAAGATCGGCTAGCGGGGGCTTTGTACCAAGAGACCCAGTACTTC

D: NA
V: TRBV13
J: TRBJ1-2
size: few
CDR3: CASSWVGADYGYTF
DNA: TGTGCCAGCAGCTGGGTCGGGGCCGACTATGGCTACACCTTC

D: NA
V: TRBV2
J: TRBJ1-2
size: NA
CDR3: CASSLLGLREPLNGYTF
DNA: TGTGCCAGCAGTTTACTAGGGCTACGGGAACCTTTAAATGGCTACACCTTC

D: NA
V: TRBV5-1
J: TRBJ2-5
size: many
CDR3: CASSFRRGETQYF
DNA: TGTGCCAGCAGCTTTCGTAGAGGAGAGACCCAGTACTTC

D: TRBD1
V: TRBV19
J: TRBJ2-2
size: NA
CDR3: CASSIDSGDRVSGGELFF
DNA: TGTGCCAGTAGTATAGACTCCGGGGACAGGGTATCAGGCGGGGAGCTGTTTTTT

D: NA
V: TRBV19
J: TRBJ1-4
size: NA
CDR3: CASRGPTNEKLFF
DNA: TGTGCCAGTAGAGGGCCGACTAATGAAAAACTGTTTTTT

D: NA
V: TRBV20-1
J: TRBJ2-3
size: NA
CDR3: CSAPKPFRALTGTDTQYF
DNA: TGCAGTGCCCCGAAGCCATTTCGAGCGTTAACCGGCACAGATACGCAGTATTTT

D: TRBD1
V: TRBV20-1
J: TRBJ1-1
size: NA
CDR3: CSARDWETGMNTEAFF
DNA: TGCAGTGCTAGAGATTGGGAGACAGGGATGAACACTGAAGCTTTCTTT

D: NA
V: TRBV5-4
J: TRBJ2-3
size: NA
CDR3: CANSLELTDTQYF
DNA: TGTGCCAACAGCTTGGAGCTAACAGATACGCAGTATTTT

D: TRBD2
V: TRBV20-1
J: TRBJ2-3
size: NA
CDR3: CRILGGRGGLGDTQYF
DNA: TGCAGAATATTAGGGGGTCGCGGGGGGTTAGGAGATACGCAGTATTTT

D: NA
V: TRBV6-5
J: TRBJ2-7
size: NA
CDR3: CASSRLPTGDEQYF
DNA: TGTGCCAGCAGTCGCCTCCCGACCGGCGACGAGCAGTACTTC

D: NA
V: TRBV30
J: TRBJ1-2
size: NA
CDR3: CACGALSRGGANYGYTF
DNA: TGTGCCTGCGGTGCCTTATCCCGGGGCGGTGCAAACTATGGCTACACCTTC

D: NA
V: TRBV7-3
J: TRBJ2-7
size: few
CDR3: CASSSTAGVEQYF
DNA: TGTGCCAGCAGCTCAACCGCAGGGGTCGAGCAGTACTTC

D: NA
V: TRBV11-2
J: TRBJ2-5
size: NA
CDR3: CTSSLGVEGGETQYF
DNA: TGTACCAGCAGCTTAGGTGTTGAGGGAGGAGAGACCCAGTACTTC

D: TRBD1
V: TRBV7-9
J: TRBJ1-2
size: NA
CDR3: CASSLVGTEGFSGYTF
DNA: TGTGCCAGCAGCTTAGTTGGGACAGAAGGATTCTCTGGCTACACCTTC

D: TRBD2
V: TRBV6-2/TRBV6-3
J: TRBJ2-7
size: few
CDR3: CASRVTSGETYEQYF
DNA: TGTGCCAGCAGAGTCACTAGCGGGGAGACCTACGAGCAGTACTTC

D: TRBD2
V: TRBV30
J: TRBJ2-1
size: few
CDR3: CAWSVGLAGGPKNEQFF
DNA: TGTGCCTGGAGTGTCGGCCTAGCGGGGGGCCCAAAAAATGAGCAGTTCTTC

D: TRBD1
V: TRBV27
J: TRBJ1-2
size: NA
CDR3: CASSFWDRGLGYTF
DNA: TGTGCCAGCAGTTTTTGGGACAGGGGTCTTGGCTACACCTTC

D: NA
V: TRBV5-6
J: TRBJ2-5
size: NA
CDR3: CASSLVGGSPRETQYF
DNA: TGTGCCAGCAGCTTGGTAGGGGGAAGCCCCAGGGAGACCCAGTACTTC

D: TRBD1
V: TRBV15
J: TRBJ1-3
size: NA
CDR3: CATSRDTPGRGQVTIYF
DNA: TGTGCCACCAGCAGAGATACCCCGGGGAGGGGGCAGGTCACCATATATTTT

D: NA
V: TRBV7-3
J: TRBJ1-1
size: NA
CDR3: CASSLNAGTSEAFF
DNA: TGTGCCAGCAGCTTAAACGCCGGGACCTCTGAAGCTTTCTTT

D: NA
V: TRBV7-7
J: TRBJ2-1
size: NA
CDR3: CASSLAYTGYNEQFF
DNA: TGTGCCAGCAGCTTAGCGTATACGGGCTACAATGAGCAGTTCTTC

D: NA
V: TRBV7-9
J: TRBJ2-1
size: few
CDR3: CATEGITYNEQFF
DNA: TGTGCCACCGAGGGGATTACCTACAATGAGCAGTTCTTC

D: TRBD1
V: TRBV5-1
J: TRBJ2-7
size: few
CDR3: CASSSAGGKQEQYF
DNA: TGCGCCAGCAGCTCGGCAGGGGGCAAACAAGAGCAGTACTTC

D: TRBD1
V: TRBV18
J: TRBJ1-2
size: NA
CDR3: CASSPPNGQGAYGYTF
DNA: TGTGCCAGCTCACCACCAAATGGGCAGGGGGCGTATGGCTACACCTTC

D: NA
V: TRBV20-1
J: TRBJ2-5
size: NA
CDR3: CSARDLIQQETQYF
DNA: TGCAGTGCTAGAGATCTCATACAGCAAGAGACCCAGTACTTC